This T cell receptor beta chain was recovered during a study of CD8+ T cells in alopecia areata. Study-wide points: Treatment with tofacitinib significantly lowered scalp clonality and reduced expanded CD8+ clones among the top 100. Lesional scalp exceeded normal scalp in clonality, especially in alopecia totalis/universalis.

RNA was isolated and reverse transcribed to cDNA, the sequencing template. Profiling relied on immunoSEQ multiplex PCR, and the TCRdb table lists in-frame clones only, not all of them. The sample has over 250,000 clones, 60% seen once. Germline V CDR1 and CDR2: SSHAT, FNYEAQ (reference sequence). The CDR3 length is 15 residues. Treatment: oral pan-JAK inhibitor, 5-10 mg twice daily. With regard to this clone: Antigen unknown. The junction and the germline gene differ at one end; a read error may be behind it.

This chain joins TRBV7-7 and TRBJ2-1, with TRBD2 matching 10 bases. Here the sequenced sample was CD4+ T cells sorted from blood, taken around week 52, from a patient treated with tofacitinib. This TCR came from a human donor with alopecia areata. The CDR3 DNA reads as TGTGCTAGCAGCTTAGCGGGGGGACCCTTTTATGAGCAGTTCTTC. This encodes CASSLAGGPFYEQFF.